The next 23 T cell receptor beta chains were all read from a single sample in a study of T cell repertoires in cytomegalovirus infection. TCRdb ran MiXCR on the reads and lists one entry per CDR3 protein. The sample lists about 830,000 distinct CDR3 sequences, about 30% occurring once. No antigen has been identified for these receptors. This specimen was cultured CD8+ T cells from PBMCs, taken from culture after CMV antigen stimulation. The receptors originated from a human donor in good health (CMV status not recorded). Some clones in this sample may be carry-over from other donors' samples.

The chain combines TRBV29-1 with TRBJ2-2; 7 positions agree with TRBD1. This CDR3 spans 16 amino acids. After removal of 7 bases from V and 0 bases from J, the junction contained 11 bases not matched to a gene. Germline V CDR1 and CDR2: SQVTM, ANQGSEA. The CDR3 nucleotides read TGCAGCGCTGAGGAGTCCGGGACAGCGAACACCGGGGAGCTGTTTTTT. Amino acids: CSAEESGTANTGELFF.

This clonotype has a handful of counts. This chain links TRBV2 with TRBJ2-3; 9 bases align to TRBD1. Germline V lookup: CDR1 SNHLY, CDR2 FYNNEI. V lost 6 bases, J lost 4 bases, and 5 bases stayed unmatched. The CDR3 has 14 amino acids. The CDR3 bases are TGTGCCAGCAGGGGACAGGGAGAATCAGATACGCAGTATTTT. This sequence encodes CASRGQGESDTQYF.

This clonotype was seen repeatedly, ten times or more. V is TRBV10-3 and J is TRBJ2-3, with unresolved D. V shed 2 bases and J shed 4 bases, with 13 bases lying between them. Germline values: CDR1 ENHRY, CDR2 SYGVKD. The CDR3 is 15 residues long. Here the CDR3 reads CAISEGTLQADTQYF. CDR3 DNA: TGTGCCATCAGTGAGGGTACCCTTCAGGCAGATACGCAGTATTTT.

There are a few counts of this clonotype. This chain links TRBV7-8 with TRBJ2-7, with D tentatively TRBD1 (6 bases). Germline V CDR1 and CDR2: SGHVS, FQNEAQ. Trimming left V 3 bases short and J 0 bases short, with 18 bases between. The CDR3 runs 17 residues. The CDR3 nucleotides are TGTGCCAGCAGCTTCCACCCGACAGGCCCGAACTCCTACGAGCAGTACTTC. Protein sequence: CASSFHPTGPNSYEQYF.

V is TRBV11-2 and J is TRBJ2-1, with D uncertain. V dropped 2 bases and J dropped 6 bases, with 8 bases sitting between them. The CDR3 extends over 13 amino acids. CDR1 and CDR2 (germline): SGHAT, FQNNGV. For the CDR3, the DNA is TGTGCCAGCAGCTTATCAGTAGTCAATGAGCAGTTCTTC. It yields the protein CASSLSVVNEQFF.

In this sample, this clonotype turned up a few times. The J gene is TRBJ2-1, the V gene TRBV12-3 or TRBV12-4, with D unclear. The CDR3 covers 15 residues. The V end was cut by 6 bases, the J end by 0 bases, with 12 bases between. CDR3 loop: CASSPDPSSYNEQFF. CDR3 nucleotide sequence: TGTGCCAGCAGCCCCGATCCTAGCTCCTACAATGAGCAGTTCTTC.

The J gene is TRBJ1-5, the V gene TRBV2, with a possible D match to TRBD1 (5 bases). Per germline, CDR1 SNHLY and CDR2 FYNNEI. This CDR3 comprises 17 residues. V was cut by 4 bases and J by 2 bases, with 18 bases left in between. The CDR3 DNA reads TGTGCCAGCAGTGTGGTTAAAGGGGCGCATCGCAATCAGCCCCAGCATTTT. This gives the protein CASSVVKGAHRNQPQHF.

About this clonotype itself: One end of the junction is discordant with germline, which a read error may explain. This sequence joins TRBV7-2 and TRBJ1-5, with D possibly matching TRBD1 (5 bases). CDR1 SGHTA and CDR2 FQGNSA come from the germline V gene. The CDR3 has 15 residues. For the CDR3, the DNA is TGTGTCAGCAGCCCACGCGAAGGGGCACTGGAGCCCCAGCATTTT. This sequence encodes CVSSPREGALEPQHF.

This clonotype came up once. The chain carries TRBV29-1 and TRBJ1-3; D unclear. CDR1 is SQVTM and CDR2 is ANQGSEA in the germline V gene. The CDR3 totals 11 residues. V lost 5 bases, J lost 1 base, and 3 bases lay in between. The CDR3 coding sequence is TGCAGCGTTCTTTCTGGAAACACCATATATTTT. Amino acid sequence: CSVLSGNTIYF.

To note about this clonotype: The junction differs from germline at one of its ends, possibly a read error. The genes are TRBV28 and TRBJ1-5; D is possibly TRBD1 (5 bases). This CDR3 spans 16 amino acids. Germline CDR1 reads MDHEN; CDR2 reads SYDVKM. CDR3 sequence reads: CVSSLKGWGDNQPQHF. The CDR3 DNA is TGTGTCAGCAGTTTAAAGGGCTGGGGGGACAATCAGCCCCAGCATTTT.

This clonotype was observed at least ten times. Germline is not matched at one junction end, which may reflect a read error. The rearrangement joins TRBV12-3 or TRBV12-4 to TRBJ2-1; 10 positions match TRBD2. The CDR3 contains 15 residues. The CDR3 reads CASTLAGGKYNEQFF. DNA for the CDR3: TGTGCCAGCACTTTAGCGGGGGGCAAATACAATGAGCAGTTCTTC.

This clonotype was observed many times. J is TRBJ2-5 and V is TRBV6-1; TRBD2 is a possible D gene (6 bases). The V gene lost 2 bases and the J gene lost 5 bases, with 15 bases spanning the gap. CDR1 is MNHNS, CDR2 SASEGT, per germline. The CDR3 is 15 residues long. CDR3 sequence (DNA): TGTGCCAGCAGTGAATACTGGACTATGGCGGAGACCCAGTACTTC. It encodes CASSEYWTMAETQYF.

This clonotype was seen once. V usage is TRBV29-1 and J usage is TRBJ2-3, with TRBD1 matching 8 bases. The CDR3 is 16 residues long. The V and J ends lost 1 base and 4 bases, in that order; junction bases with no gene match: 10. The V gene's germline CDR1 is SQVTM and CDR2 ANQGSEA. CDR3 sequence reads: CSVEVMARGLADTQYF. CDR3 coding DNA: TGCAGCGTTGAAGTGATGGCCAGGGGGCTCGCAGATACGCAGTATTTT.

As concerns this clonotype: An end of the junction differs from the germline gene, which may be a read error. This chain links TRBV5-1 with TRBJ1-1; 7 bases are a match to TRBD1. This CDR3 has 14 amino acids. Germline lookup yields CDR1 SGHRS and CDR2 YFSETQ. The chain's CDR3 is CANSLVAGGTEAFF. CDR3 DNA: TGCGCCAACAGCTTGGTGGCAGGGGGCACTGAAGCTTTCTTT.

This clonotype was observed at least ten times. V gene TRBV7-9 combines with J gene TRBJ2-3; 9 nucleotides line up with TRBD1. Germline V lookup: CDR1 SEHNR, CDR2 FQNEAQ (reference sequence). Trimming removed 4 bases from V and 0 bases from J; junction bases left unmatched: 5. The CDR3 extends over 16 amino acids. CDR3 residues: CASSSRDRASTDTQYF. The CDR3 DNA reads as TGTGCCAGCAGCTCTAGGGACAGGGCAAGCACAGATACGCAGTATTTT. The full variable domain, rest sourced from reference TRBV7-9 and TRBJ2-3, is DTGVSQNPRHKITKRGQNVTFRCDPISEHNRLYWYRQTLGQGPEFLTYFQNEAQLEKSRLLSDRFSAERPKGSFSTLEIQRTEQGDSAMYLCASSSRDRASTDTQYFGPGTRLTVL.

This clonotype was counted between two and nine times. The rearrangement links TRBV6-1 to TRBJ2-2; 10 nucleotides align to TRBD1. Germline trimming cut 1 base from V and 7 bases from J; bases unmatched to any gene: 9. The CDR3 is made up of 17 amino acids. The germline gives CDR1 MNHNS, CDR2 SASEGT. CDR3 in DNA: TGTGCCAGCAGTGAAGGCCCGGGACAGGGGATTGGCGGGGAGCTGTTTTTT. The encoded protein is CASSEGPGQGIGGELFF.

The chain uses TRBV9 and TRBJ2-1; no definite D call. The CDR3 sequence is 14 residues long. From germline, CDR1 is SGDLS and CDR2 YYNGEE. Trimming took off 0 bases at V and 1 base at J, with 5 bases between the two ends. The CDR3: CASSVDGSYNEQFF. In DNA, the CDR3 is TGTGCCAGCAGCGTAGACGGGTCCTACAATGAGCAGTTCTTC. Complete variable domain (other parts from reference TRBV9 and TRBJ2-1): DSGVTQTPKHLITATGQRVTLRCSPRSGDLSVYWYQQSLDQGLQFLIQYYNGEERAKGNILERFSAQQFPDLHSELNLSSLELGDSALYFCASSVDGSYNEQFFGPGTRLTVL.

This CDR3 reads CSVQMAVSGEQYF. As DNA, the CDR3 is TGCAGCGTCCAAATGGCGGTCTCGGGCGAGCAGTACTTC. J is TRBJ2-7 and V is TRBV29-1, with D uncertain. Trimming removed 6 bases at V and 6 bases at J, with 18 bases between. The CDR3 is made up of 13 amino acids. Germline lookup yields CDR1 SQVTM and CDR2 ANQGSEA.

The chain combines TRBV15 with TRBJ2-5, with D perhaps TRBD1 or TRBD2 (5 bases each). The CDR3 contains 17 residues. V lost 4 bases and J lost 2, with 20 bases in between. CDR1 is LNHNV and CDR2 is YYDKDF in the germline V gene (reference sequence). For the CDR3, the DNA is TGTGCCACCAGCATTGGACTCCTGATGGGGCAACAAGAGACCCAGTACTTC. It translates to CATSIGLLMGQQETQYF.

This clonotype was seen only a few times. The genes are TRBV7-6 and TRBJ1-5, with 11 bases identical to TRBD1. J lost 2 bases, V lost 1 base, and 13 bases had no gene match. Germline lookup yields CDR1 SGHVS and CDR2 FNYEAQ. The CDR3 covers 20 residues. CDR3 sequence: CASSLELAGQGARGNQPQHF. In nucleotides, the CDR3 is TGTGCCAGCAGCTTAGAGCTTGCTGGACAGGGGGCAAGGGGCAATCAGCCCCAGCATTTT.

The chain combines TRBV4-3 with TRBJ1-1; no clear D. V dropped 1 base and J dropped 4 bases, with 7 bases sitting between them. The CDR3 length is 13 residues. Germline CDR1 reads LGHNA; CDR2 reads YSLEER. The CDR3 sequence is CASSQGFGTEAFF. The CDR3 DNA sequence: TGCGCCAGCAGCCAAGGGTTCGGCACTGAAGCTTTCTTT.

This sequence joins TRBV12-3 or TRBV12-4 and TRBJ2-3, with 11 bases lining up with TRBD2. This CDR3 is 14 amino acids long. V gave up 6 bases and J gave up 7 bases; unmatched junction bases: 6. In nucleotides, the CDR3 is TGTGCCAGCAGCTCCGGGACTAGCGGCTATACGCAGTATTTT. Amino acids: CASSSGTSGYTQYF.

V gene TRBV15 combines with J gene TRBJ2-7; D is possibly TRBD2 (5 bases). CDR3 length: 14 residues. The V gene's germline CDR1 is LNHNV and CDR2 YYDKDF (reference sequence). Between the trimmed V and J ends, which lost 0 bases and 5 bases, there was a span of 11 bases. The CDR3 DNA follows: TGTGCCACCAGCAGAGATGAAGGGAGCAACGAGCAGTACTTC. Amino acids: CATSRDEGSNEQYF.